Sequencing of this TCR beta chain was carried out in a study of cytomegalovirus exposure and HLA in healthy donors. Study observations and caveats: Overall, around 160 TCR beta chains were annotated as cytomegalovirus-associated. According to reports, the classifier identified cytomegalovirus status with high specificity and sensitivity.

This table comes from immunoSEQ multiplex PCR, and its TCRdb copy is limited to in-frame clones, with some not included. The data show 65,000 or so clones, approximately 94% seen once. The germline CDR1 and CDR2 sequences are SEHNR and FQNEAQ (reference sequence). With V trimmed by 6 bases and J by 0 bases, 5 bases remained unmatched. The CDR3 spans 15 residues. With respect to this clone: Its antigen remains unknown.

Material for sequencing was PBMCs. This rearrangement joins TRBV7-9 to TRBJ1-3, with TRBD1 matching over 7 bases. This receptor was taken from a man aged 18 to 30 in good health and CMV-seropositive. The CDR3 here is CASRRPGGSGNTIYF. DNA of the CDR3: TGTGCCAGCAGACGACCAGGGGGCTCTGGAAACACCATATATTTT.